What follows are 16 T cell receptor beta chains derived from one specimen sequenced in a study of cytomegalovirus exposure and HLA in healthy donors. Assay: immunoSEQ multiplex PCR; the TCRdb copy retains only in-frame clones and omits some. The repertoire consists of approximately 81,000 clones, with 85% to 95% occurring once and the leading ten covering roughly 0.62%. The specimen sequenced was PBMCs. These TCRs come from a man between 18 and 29 years old in good health and CMV-seronegative.

V gene TRBV5-8 combines with J gene TRBJ1-5, with 7 bases fitting TRBD1. CDR3 size: 16 residues. V lost 5 bases to trimming and J lost 0 bases; unmatched junction nucleotides: 8. Germline V gene lookup returns CDR1 SGHTS and CDR2 YDEGEE. CDR3 DNA sequence: TGTGCCAGCAGAAACCGGGACAGATATAGCAATCAGCCCCAGCATTTT. This codes for CASRNRDRYSNQPQHF.

The chain combines TRBV11-2 with TRBJ1-1, with D possibly matching TRBD1 (6 bases). This CDR3 comprises 14 residues. Trimming took off 4 bases at V and 1 base at J, with 10 bases between the two ends. Germline CDR1 is SGHAT and CDR2 is FQNNGV. As DNA, the CDR3 is TGTGCCAGCAGCTACAGGGACGGGAACACTGAAGCTTTCTTT. This codes for CASSYRDGNTEAFF.

CDR3 sequence (DNA): TGTGCCAGCACCCGGAGCTCTGGAAACACCATATATTTT. It encodes CASTRSSGNTIYF. This chain uses TRBV11-2 with TRBJ1-3, with D unresolved. Per the germline V gene, CDR1 is SGHAT and CDR2 is FQNNGV. The V end lost 7 bases, the J end lost 0 bases, and 7 bases lay between the germline ends. The CDR3 totals 13 residues.

The chain links TRBV11-1 to TRBJ2-1, with D perhaps matching TRBD1 (6 bases). This CDR3 comprises 15 residues. CDR1 is SGHAT, CDR2 FQDESV, per germline (reference sequence). V dropped 1 base and J dropped 7 bases, with 14 bases sitting between them. In DNA form, the CDR3 reads TGTGCCAGCAGCTTAGGCAGGGGAGATAGAAATGAGCAGTTCTTC. It encodes CASSLGRGDRNEQFF.

V gene TRBV30 combines with J gene TRBJ1-1, with a tentative D call TRBD1 (5 bases). CDR1 is GTSNPN, CDR2 SVGIG, per germline (reference sequence). Trimming left V 0 bases short and J 1 base short, with 12 bases between. This CDR3 spans 15 amino acids. The CDR3 nucleotides are TGTGCCTGGAGTGTGGGGCTACGGTGGAACACTGAAGCTTTCTTT. This sequence encodes CAWSVGLRWNTEAFF.

J is TRBJ2-7 and V is TRBV6-5; D perhaps matches TRBD1 (6 bases). Germline V gene data show CDR1 as MNHEY and CDR2 as SVGAGI. This CDR3 has 16 residues. V was shortened by 0 bases and J by 2 bases, with 14 bases between the two germline ends. DNA of the CDR3: TGTGCCAGCAGTTACTCGGACAGTCCAGAGCCCTACGAGCAGTACTTC. Amino acids: CASSYSDSPEPYEQYF.

The chain employs TRBV9 and TRBJ1-5; TRBD1 aligns across 9 bases. The CDR3 runs 14 residues. V shed 10 bases, J shed 5 bases, and the junction held 10 bases outside the gene matches. Germline CDR1 and CDR2: SGDLS and YYNGEE. CDR3 DNA sequence: TGTGCCGCCCCCCGGACAGGGGTGGATCAGCCCCAGCATTTT. It translates to CAAPRTGVDQPQHF.

The chain is built from TRBV2 and TRBJ1-1; a possible D gene is TRBD1 (5 bases). The germline gives CDR1 SNHLY, CDR2 FYNNEI. V lost 6 bases and J lost 3, with 23 bases in between. This CDR3 comprises 17 residues. For the CDR3, the DNA is TGTGCCAGCAGGGACGTACACCAGCCCCGCAGGGACACTGAAGCTTTCTTT. Translation: CASRDVHQPRRDTEAFF.

The V call is TRBV7-8, the J call TRBJ1-3; D uncertain. This CDR3 region has 14 residues. Trimming took 7 bases from V and 8 from J, leaving 18 bases between them. Germline CDR1 is SGHVS and CDR2 is FQNEAQ. The CDR3 DNA follows: TGTGCCAGCATCCCGGGCAGGCCGAGGGACACCATATATTTT. This gives the protein CASIPGRPRDTIYF. Based on the CDR3 plus reference TRBV7-8 and TRBJ1-3, the full variable domain is GAGVSQSPRYKVAKRGQDVALRCDPISGHVSLFWYQQALGQGPEFLTYFQNEAQLDKSGLPSDRFFAERPEGSVSTLKIQRTQQEDSAVYLCASIPGRPRDTIYFGEGSWLTVV.

The chain couples TRBV19 to TRBJ2-5; 9 nucleotides match TRBD2. CDR1 is LNHDA, CDR2 SQIVND, per germline (reference sequence). The CDR3 contains 16 residues. The V and J ends lost 6 bases and 6 bases, in that order; junction bases with no gene match: 14. The CDR3 protein is CASSISIAGAAKTQYF. The DNA for the CDR3 is TGTGCCAGTAGCATCTCCATAGCGGGGGCGGCGAAGACCCAGTACTTC.

This clone was found once. This chain joins TRBV29-1 and TRBJ2-2; 8 bases agree with TRBD1. CDR1 and CDR2 (germline): SQVTM, ANQGSEA. J was trimmed by 0 bases and V by 7 bases; bases with no gene match: 4. The CDR3 loop spans 14 amino acids. The CDR3 DNA sequence: TGCAGCGGTACAGGGGGTACGAACACCGGGGAGCTGTTTTTT. Translation gives CSGTGGTNTGELFF.

The table lists this clone with a count of one. The chain has TRBV12-5 and TRBJ1-2; D might be TRBD1 (5 bases). Deletions cut 0 bases from V and 2 bases from J, with 10 bases between. The germline CDR1 and CDR2 sequences are LGHNT and FRNRAP. The CDR3 totals 15 residues. The CDR3 is CASGLVDRPNYGYTF. CDR3 sequence (DNA): TGTGCTAGTGGTTTGGTAGACAGACCGAACTATGGCTACACCTTC.

The chain couples TRBV6-5 to TRBJ1-1; D ambiguous. The CDR3 has 16 residues. V was shortened by 0 bases and J by 0 bases, with 11 bases between the two germline ends. Germline CDR1 is MNHEY and CDR2 is SVGAGI. The CDR3 DNA reads as TGTGCCAGCAGTTACTCGTCGGGGAACATGAACACTGAAGCTTTCTTT. Protein product: CASSYSSGNMNTEAFF.

The chain couples TRBV2 to TRBJ1-6; 7 bases map to TRBD1. The CDR3 has 14 residues. Germline CDR1 and CDR2: SNHLY and FYNNEI. V trimming: 8 bases; J trimming: 7 bases; junction bases outside the gene matches: 8. The CDR3 loop is CASGKDRPNSPLHF. The CDR3, as DNA: TGTGCCAGCGGTAAGGACAGGCCCAATTCACCCCTCCACTTT.

The rearrangement links TRBV5-1 to TRBJ2-7; 8 positions match TRBD2. The CDR3 has 15 residues. V trimming: 3 bases; J trimming: 2 bases; junction bases outside the gene matches: 7. CDR1 is SGHRS, CDR2 YFSETQ, per germline. CDR3 residues: CASSWGSGRPYEQYF. In DNA form, the CDR3 reads TGCGCCAGCAGCTGGGGGAGCGGGAGACCCTACGAGCAGTACTTC.

The chain couples TRBV5-1 to TRBJ2-7, with 7 bases fitting TRBD2. Germline-derived CDR1 and CDR2 are SGHRS and YFSETQ. V was clipped by 5 bases and J by 5 bases; unmatched bases: 4. The CDR3 is 12 residues long. CDR3 DNA: TGCGCCAGCAGTCGGGGGGTTAACGAGCAGTACTTC. Translated, it gives CASSRGVNEQYF.